The following is a T cell receptor (beta chain) sequence with its context. Its antigen is still unknown. Germline V gene data show CDR1 as MNHEY and CDR2 as SVGAGI. Trimming shortened V by 0 bases and J by 1 base, and 7 bases separated the two germline ends. This CDR3 spans 15 amino acids. Sampling times: baseline, cycle 4 day 1, cycle 7 day 1. This sample was included in a study of OX40 agonist ivuxolimab in advanced cancers. Study information: Patients receiving dose escalation had hepatocellular carcinoma, melanoma, renal cell or head and neck cancer. Patients achieving partial responses numbered three: one hepatocellular carcinoma case and two cutaneous melanoma cases.

The protocol was immunoSEQ multiplex PCR, while the TCRdb copy is restricted to in-frame clones and leaves out a portion. The sample has some 60,000 clones, roughly 84% seen once. Study results and limitations: Undetermined was the antigen specificity of the expanded peripheral T cells.

This sample comprised CD4+ or CD8+ T cells sorted from blood, obtained in a trial of the OX40 agonist ivuxolimab. The chain employs TRBV6-5 and TRBJ2-1; D not resolved. This clonotype was sampled from an adult with an advanced solid tumor such as melanoma, head and neck, liver or kidney cancer. CDR3 coding DNA: TGTGCCAGCAGTTACTCCCAGGTATCCTACAATGAGCAGTTCTTC. This encodes CASSYSQVSYNEQFF.